Below are 25 T cell receptor delta chains sequenced from a single sample in a study of gamma-delta chains in newborns, infants, children. TCRdb reapplied CATT to the reads. In the table there are thousands of delta-chain clones, approximately 1.5% of which are singletons. The sample comprised blood. The receptors derive from a child who was a newborn, infant or young child, either healthy, febrile or measles-vaccinated (not recorded which).

About this clone itself: The translation of this DNA and the TCRdb protein of a much larger clone differ at residue 9, probably owing to a read error; the protein shown here is translated from the DNA. This chain joins TRDV1 and TRDJ1; D gene ambiguous. CDR3 length: 18 amino acids. V gave up 0 bases and J gave up 2 bases, with 19 bases separating them. Germline V lookup: CDR1 TSWWSYY, CDR2 QGS. CDR3 region: CALGELRPRHEGTDKLIF. The CDR3 bases are TGTGCTCTTGGGGAACTCCGCCCTCGTCACGAGGGGACCGATAAACTCATCTTT.

This clone counts as medium-sized. This likely stems from a read error, as it lies one base from a far larger clone. Other DNA sequences in the same sample also yield this CDR3. The chain is built from TRDV2 and TRDJ1; TRDD3 matches at 9 bases. There are 16 residues in the CDR3. Germline V lookup: CDR1 GEAIGNYY, CDR2 EKD. The CDR3 nucleotides read TGCGCCATCATAGCGGGGATACGCGATGGAGCCGATAAACTCATCTTT. Translating gives CAIIAGIRDGADKLIF.

This clone turned up a few times. It may be a read error: a sequence one base away is much more abundant. Different DNA sequences within this sample yield the same CDR3. J is TRDJ1 and V is TRDV1, with 9 bases identical to TRDD3. Unmatched junction bases numbered 43, after V lost 2 bases and J lost 0 bases. Germline V lookup: CDR1 TSWWSYY, CDR2 QGS. The CDR3 has 29 amino acids. CDR3 DNA sequence: TGTGCTCTTGGGGAATGGGAGGGGCCTACCAAAATACCTCCGGTCCTGGGGGATTCCGTATACCAGTACACCGATAAACTCATCTTT. It codes for CALGEWEGPTKIPPVLGDSVYQYTDKLIF.

This clone was picked up a small number of times. This chain uses TRDV2 with TRDJ1; TRDD3 agrees at 7 bases. Germline CDR1 and CDR2: GEAIGNYY and EKD. The CDR3 has 18 amino acids. The ends lost 5 bases at V and 0 bases at J; junction bases unmatched: 17. The DNA for the CDR3 is TGTGCCTGTGCCAACGCGAATCGGGATACATCGTACACCGATAAACTCATCTTT. Its translation: CACANANRDTSYTDKLIF.

This clone rates as large. This same CDR3 is encoded by further DNA sequences in the sample. The rearrangement links TRDV2 to TRDJ1, with 8 bases identical to TRDD3. The CDR3 spans 18 residues. Germline V lookup: CDR1 GEAIGNYY, CDR2 EKD. After removal of 0 bases from V and 0 bases from J, the junction contained 11 bases not matched to a gene. The CDR3: CACDTGYWGSPYTDKLIF. The CDR3 bases are TGTGCCTGTGACACCGGTTACTGGGGGTCCCCGTACACCGATAAACTCATCTTT.

As regards this clone: The TCRdb record carries a much larger clone's protein, which differs from this DNA's translation at residue 4; a read error is the likely cause, and the protein listed here is the DNA translation. This chain joins TRDV1 and TRDJ1; TRDD3 matches 10 bases. CDR1 TSWWSYY and CDR2 QGS come from the germline V gene. The CDR3 is 21 amino acids. The CDR3 is CALVEVPFYWGISRSTDKLIF. CDR3 DNA: TGTGCTCTTGTGGAAGTCCCTTTTTACTGGGGGATTTCGCGATCCACCGATAAACTCATCTTT.

This clone was seen a few times. This likely came from a read error, as a far larger clone is one base away. This CDR3 is also generated by other DNA sequences in the sample. The chain recombines TRDV3 with TRDJ1, with D maybe TRDD2 (5 bases). This CDR3 contains 14 residues. Per the germline V gene, CDR1 is TVYSNPD and CDR2 is GDNSRS (reference sequence). This CDR3 is CASNFPTYTDKLIF. CDR3 coding DNA: TGTGCCTCTAACTTCCCGACTTACACCGATAAACTCATTTTT.

With respect to this clone: This sequence is one base from a far larger clone and is likely a read error. Other DNA sequences in the sample encode the same CDR3. The rearrangement joins TRDV2 to TRDJ1; maybe TRDD3 (5 bases). CDR1 is GEAIGNYY and CDR2 is EKD in the germline V gene. CDR3 size: 15 residues. CDR3 in amino acids: CACDTNVLDTDKLIF. The CDR3, as DNA: TGTGCCTGCGACACGAATGTACTGGACACCGATAAACTCATCTTT.

This clone was detected only a few times. The protein that TCRdb holds for this DNA derives from a much larger clone and differs from the translated DNA at residue 4, which likely indicates a read error; the protein shown here is translated from the DNA. The chain joins TRDV1 to TRDJ1; D unresolved. The CDR3 runs 13 residues. Per germline, CDR1 TSWWSYY and CDR2 QGS. CDR3 nucleotide sequence: TGTGCTCTTTGGGAAAGCCGACAACGCAGACTCATCTTT. Amino acids: CALWESRQRRLIF.

In regard to this clone: This could be a read error, since a much larger clone is one nucleotide away. This chain links TRDV1 with TRDJ1; TRDD3 aligns across 13 bases. The CDR3 totals 23 residues. The V segment lost 0 bases and the J segment 3 bases; nucleotides outside the gene matches: 22. CDR1 is TSWWSYY, CDR2 QGS, per germline. CDR3 in DNA: TGTGCTCTTGGGGAACTAGGGCCAAAAATCCGCCTATACTGGGGGATACGTCCCGATAAACTCATCTTT. This sequence encodes CALGELGPKIRLYWGIRPDKLIF.

In its sample, this clone was seen a few times. A far larger clone lies a single base away; this is likely a read error. Within the sample, other DNA sequences also encode this same CDR3. The gene calls are TRDV2 and TRDJ1; D unclear. Per germline, CDR1 GEAIGNYY and CDR2 EKD. The CDR3 extends over 12 amino acids. Deletions cut 0 bases from V and 8 bases from J, with 9 bases between. In DNA form, the CDR3 reads TGTGCCTGTGACACCGTTACCGTGAAACTCATCTTT. This encodes CACDTVTVKLIF.

Relative to its sample, this clone is medium-sized. The chain couples TRDV1 to TRDJ3; a weak D match, TRDD2 (7 bases). Germline V CDR1 and CDR2: TSWWSYY, QGS. The germline V and J ends were trimmed by 0 bases and 2 bases, with 29 bases remaining between them. This CDR3 is 24 amino acids long. This CDR3 is CALGELGLSYRTGIRTWDTRQMFF. CDR3 coding DNA: TGTGCTCTTGGGGAACTAGGTCTTTCCTACAGGACTGGGATCCGGACCTGGGACACCCGACAGATGTTTTTC.

This clone turned up a few times. The protein given by TCRdb reflects a much larger clone and differs at residue 8 from this DNA's translation, likely from a read error; the protein shown is the DNA's translation. The rearrangement uses TRDV2 and TRDJ1, with TRDD3 matching over 7 bases. From germline, CDR1 is GEAIGNYY and CDR2 EKD. V was pared by 2 bases and J by 1 base, with 12 bases of the junction left unmatched. The CDR3 runs 17 residues. The DNA of the CDR3 is TGTGCCTGTGACAGCGGATGGAGGATACGGGGCACCGATAAACTCATCTTT. This codes for CACDSGWRIRGTDKLIF.

As regards this clone: A far more abundant clone sits one base away, making this likely a read error. The sample contains more than one DNA sequence encoding this CDR3. V is TRDV2 and J is TRDJ1; 7 nucleotides align to TRDD3. Germline-derived CDR1 and CDR2 are GEAIGNYY and EKD. This CDR3 spans 15 amino acids. The CDR3 nucleotides read TGCGCCTGTGACCGACTGGGGATGGGTACCGATAAACTCATCTTT. Its protein is CACDRLGMGTDKLIF.

This clone was detected only a few times. It differs at one base from a far larger clone, so likely a read error. This sample includes further DNA sequences coding for the same CDR3. J is TRDJ1 and V is TRDV1, with TRDD3 matching 7 bases. Germline CDR1 TSWWSYY, CDR2 QGS. V shed 3 bases and J 3 bases; nucleotides not matched to a gene: 19. This CDR3 is built from 19 residues. The CDR3, as DNA: TGTGCTCTTGGGGAGCTAAACGCCTGGGGGCCCTATTGGGCCGATAAACTCATCTTT. Protein product: CALGELNAWGPYWADKLIF.

The chain carries TRDV1 and TRDJ1; 13 nucleotides agree with TRDD3. V lost 2 bases to trimming and J lost 0 bases; unmatched junction nucleotides: 36. The CDR3 is 28 residues long. Germline V CDR1 and CDR2: TSWWSYY, QGS. DNA of the CDR3: TGTGCTCTTGGGGAATCCGGACCTACCTTTGTACTGGGGGATACGCTTTGCTACTCAAAACTGTACACCGATAAACTCATCTTT. Residues: CALGESGPTFVLGDTLCYSKLYTDKLIF.

The table lists this clone with a few counts. The amino acid sequence in TCRdb belongs to a much larger clone and departs from this DNA's translation at residue 19, likely a sequencing read error; the sequence shown is translated from the DNA. The V call is TRDV1, the J call TRDJ1; the D gene is possibly TRDD2 (6 bases). The CDR3 sequence is 22 residues long. Germline-derived CDR1 and CDR2 are TSWWSYY and QGS. The CDR3: CALGEPYRPYFLPGGVTDRLIF. Here the CDR3 DNA reads TGTGCTCTTGGGGAACCATACCGTCCGTACTTCCTTCCCGGGGGGGTCACCGATAGACTCATCTTT.

This clone was observed a few times. A read error likely explains this, since a far larger clone differs by one base. Additional DNA sequences in this sample encode the identical CDR3. The V and J genes are TRDV1 and TRDJ1; TRDD3 agrees at 12 bases. V dropped 3 bases and J dropped 1; count of bases not matched to a gene: 12. The CDR3 length is 19 residues. Germline lookup yields CDR1 TSWWSYY and CDR2 QGS. The CDR3 reads CALGDWVRGLGDTTDKLIF. CDR3 DNA sequence: TGTGCTCTTGGGGACTGGGTCAGGGGACTGGGGGATACCACCGATAAACTCATCTTT.

This clone occurred a few times. This may come from a read error, since a much larger clone is one base off. The sample carries other DNA sequences with the same CDR3. The chain joins TRDV1 to TRDJ1, with TRDD3 identical over 8 bases. Germline CDR1 TSWWSYY, CDR2 QGS. The CDR3 covers 19 residues. CDR3 DNA: TGTGCTCTTGGGGACCCCCCAGGGGTCTGGGGGACTAACACCGATAAACTCATTTTT. Protein: CALGDPPGVWGTNTDKLIF.

In the case of this clone: TCRdb shows a much larger clone's protein in place of this DNA's translation, and the two differ at residue 16, likely through a read error; the protein shown is translated from the DNA. The V call is TRDV1, the J call TRDJ1, with D possibly being TRDD3 (6 bases). The V gene lost 4 bases and the J gene lost 4 bases, with 34 bases spanning the gap. CDR3 length equals 21 residues. Germline V gene data show CDR1 as TSWWSYY and CDR2 as QGS. CDR3 nucleotide sequence: TGTGCTCTTGGGGGAGTACGCGGGGGACCCCCTTGGTCCTTGTACATCGATAAACTCATCTTT. Translated, it gives CALGGVRGGPPWSLYIDKLIF.

A note on this clone: TCRdb pairs this DNA with a much larger clone's protein that differs at residue 7, likely a read error; the protein shown was translated from the DNA. This chain links TRDV2 with TRDJ1; 7 bases map to TRDD3. The CDR3 runs 14 residues. Germline V gene sequence: CDR1 GEAIGNYY, CDR2 EKD. J was trimmed by 8 bases and V by 1 base; bases with no gene match: 9. Here the CDR3 reads CACDTSRWGTKLIF. The CDR3 DNA sequence: TGTGCCTGTGACACTTCCAGATGGGGGACGAAACTCATCTTT.

Only a few counts were recorded for this clone. It may be a read error: a sequence one base away is much more abundant. The V and J genes are TRDV1 and TRDJ1; 12 nucleotides align to TRDD3. After removal of 1 base from V and 8 bases from J, the junction contained 35 bases not matched to a gene. Per the germline V gene, CDR1 is TSWWSYY and CDR2 is QGS. The CDR3 contains 25 residues. The CDR3 coding sequence is TGTGCTCTTGGGGAACCGCCCCTCCCCGAAACCAAGACCAAGAGTCACTGGGGGATACCGGGGAAACTCATCTTT. Translation gives CALGEPPLPETKTKSHWGIPGKLIF.

Note on this clone: The protein in TCRdb stems from a much larger clone and differs at residue 9 from this DNA's translation, likely a read error; here the protein is translated from the DNA. The chain is built from TRDV1 and TRDJ1; TRDD2 aligns across 8 bases. TCRdb leaves out the J gene; it was filled in here by matching the DNA to germline. The V gene end was trimmed by 8 bases and the J gene end by 3 bases; junction bases not matched to a gene: 8. This CDR3 is built from 14 residues. CDR1 is TSWWSYY and CDR2 is QGS in the germline V gene. CDR3 sequence reads: CALTFLSWADKLIF. DNA for the CDR3: TGTGCTCTTACCTTCCTATCGTGGGCCGATAAACTCATCTTT.

This clone was recorded a few times. A much larger clone is a single base away; this may be a read error. This chain joins TRDV1 and TRDJ1; the D is unclear. Trimming shortened V by 0 bases and J by 1 base, and 33 bases separated the two germline ends. Germline values: CDR1 TSWWSYY, CDR2 QGS. CDR3 length: 23 amino acids. The CDR3 DNA follows: TGTGCTCTTGGGGAACTTAGGAGTTTCGTTCTCACCTTTCGAAACGCGCTCACCGATAAACTCATCTTT. It yields the protein CALGELRSFVLTFRNALTDKLIF.

Concerning this clone itself: A single base separates this from a much larger clone, so it may be a read error. The chain has TRDV1 and TRDJ1, with 7 nucleotides matching TRDD2. CDR1 and CDR2 (germline): TSWWSYY, QGS. The CDR3 has 22 amino acids. Written as DNA, the CDR3 is TGTGCTCTTGGGGGAACCTTCCTCTGGTTAATAGGACCGGGGCCATACACCGATAAACTCACCTTT. As protein: CALGGTFLWLIGPGPYTDKLTF.